These 9 T cell receptor beta chains originate from one sample sequenced in a study of tumor and adjacent non-tumor tissue in lung cancer. No cell sorting was done before RNA was extracted from the tissue. A modified ARM-PCR protocol with three rounds of nested PCR amplified TCRbeta. MiXCR, run by TCRdb on the multiplex PCR reads, gives a single entry per CDR3 protein. The sample carries about 85,000 distinct CDR3 sequences, around 59% recorded once. Sequencing was performed on lung tumor tissue. The receptor source for this set is a man between 65 and 85 years old with non-small cell lung cancer.

As DNA, the CDR3 is TGCGCCAGCAGCTCGGACAGTACCCGCGGAACAGATACGCAGTATTTT. Translated: CASSSDSTRGTDTQYF. The V and J genes are TRBV5-1 and TRBJ2-3; D is perhaps TRBD1 (6 bases). The CDR3 contains 16 residues. The V gene's germline CDR1 is SGHRS and CDR2 YFSETQ. Trimming stripped 3 bases from V and 3 bases from J, with 17 bases between. Full variable domain (missing parts from reference TRBV5-1 and TRBJ2-3): KAGVTQTPRYLIKTRGQQVTLSCSPISGHRSVSWYQQTPGQGLQFLFEYFSETQRNKGNFPGRFSGRQFSNSRSEMNVSTLELGDSALYLCASSSDSTRGTDTQYFGPGTRLTVL.

This clonotype was seen at least ten times. This chain's CDR3 is CASRILAGASDTQYF. The CDR3 coding sequence is TGTGCCAGCAGAATTCTGGCGGGAGCGTCAGATACGCAGTATTTT. V usage is TRBV6-5 and J usage is TRBJ2-3, with 7 bases aligning to TRBD2. The CDR3 covers 15 residues. The V gene's germline CDR1 is MNHEY and CDR2 SVGAGI. V trimming: 6 bases; J trimming: 4 bases; junction bases outside the gene matches: 10.

This clonotype was picked up many times. This chain connects TRBV7-8 to TRBJ2-7; D not certain. V lost 2 bases, J lost 4 bases, and 6 bases lay in between. The germline gives CDR1 SGHVS, CDR2 FQNEAQ. The CDR3 has 12 amino acids. In nucleotides, the CDR3 is TGTGCCAGCAGCTTACCCCCTTACGAGCAGTACTTC. Protein sequence: CASSLPPYEQYF.

Regarding this clonotype: This may come from a read error, since a much larger clone is one base off. V and J are TRBV6-6 and TRBJ1-3; tentatively, D is TRBD1 (5 bases). The CDR3 consists of 18 residues. Germline values: CDR1 MNHNY, CDR2 SVGAGI (reference sequence). The V and J ends lost 0 bases and 0 bases respectively, with 15 bases between them. The DNA for the CDR3 is TGTGCCAGCAGTTACTCTAGAGCCTTTGGGGGCTCTGGAAACACCATATATTTT. This sequence encodes CASSYSRAFGGSGNTIYF.

Notes on this clonotype: Its ends do not fully match the called genes, so a read error is possible. V usage is TRBV11-2 and J usage is TRBJ1-5, with D possibly matching TRBD1 (6 bases). Germline V gives CDR1 SGHAT, CDR2 FQNNGV. CDR3 length: 15 residues. DNA of the CDR3: TGTGCCAGCAGCTTAGAAGAGGGGGGCAATCGGCCCCAGCATTTT. Protein product: CASSLEEGGNRPQHF. Full variable domain (missing parts from reference TRBV11-2 and TRBJ1-5): EAGVAQSPRYKIIEKRQSVAFWCNPISGHATLYWYQQILGQGPKLLIQFQNNGVVDDSQLPKDRFSAERLKGVDSTLKIQPAKLEDSAVYLCASSLEEGGNRPQHFGDGTRLSIL.

Many counts were recorded for this clonotype. This rearrangement joins TRBV4-2 to TRBJ2-3; unclear D gene. With 1 base removed from V and 11 bases from J, the gap between germline ends came to 22 bases. The V gene's germline CDR1 is LGHNA and CDR2 YNFKEQ. This CDR3 region has 16 residues. CDR3 nucleotides: TGTGCCAGCAGCCAAGCCCCCCTCTCCCCCCAGACCCAGCAGTATTTT. It codes for CASSQAPLSPQTQQYF.

This chain connects TRBV2 to TRBJ2-1; D is ambiguous. Germline V gene data show CDR1 as SNHLY and CDR2 as FYNNEI. V gave up 6 bases and J gave up 7 bases, with 10 bases separating them. The CDR3 spans 12 residues. In DNA form, the CDR3 reads TGTGCCAGCAGGCAAATCCAGAATGAGCAGTTCTTC. It encodes CASRQIQNEQFF.

In regard to this clonotype: Germline and junction disagree at one end, which may indicate a read error. The V gene is TRBV6-5, the J gene TRBJ1-6, with a weak D call TRBD1 (6 bases). Germline V lookup: CDR1 MNHEY, CDR2 SVGAGI. This CDR3 spans 15 amino acids. The CDR3 nucleotides are TGTACCAGCAATTACACAGGGTCGTATAATTCGCACCTCCACTTT. Translated: CTSNYTGSYNSHLHF.

As regards this clonotype: One end of the junction fails to match germline, which may point to a read error. The chain is built from TRBV7-9 and TRBJ2-5; D not certain. This CDR3 comprises 12 residues. The germline V gene encodes CDR1 SEHNR and CDR2 FQNEAQ (reference sequence). Written as DNA, the CDR3 is TGTGCCACCAGCATATATAGCGAGACCCAGTACTTC. Amino acids: CATSIYSETQYF.